This is a list of T cell receptor beta chains from one sample in a study of monozygotic twins with inflammatory bowel disease. Each CDR3 protein gets one entry in TCRdb, which reprocessed the 5' RACE reads and gives no DNA. This sample's clone table lists 150,000 to 200,000 distinct CDR3 sequences. Sequences were obtained from blood. These receptors came from a human donor with ulcerative colitis or Crohn's disease, or a healthy co-twin of an affected twin (not recorded which). CDR3s include the opening cysteine and the closing phenylalanine or tryptophan. Expanded clones are given a class, and other clones once, few, many or no size at all.

j_gene | abundance | v_gene | len | CDR3aa
TRBJ2-3 | . | TRBV27 | 14 | CASSLWRSADTQYF
TRBJ1-1 | . | TRBV9 | 15 | CASSVGEGGNTEAFF
TRBJ2-5 | . | TRBV2 | 13 | CASSEEGGETQYF
TRBJ2-7 | . | TRBV20-1 | 14 | CSAREGLAPYEQYF
TRBJ2-3 | . | TRBV9 | 16 | CASSVADAPLTDTQYF
TRBJ2-1 | . | TRBV11-2 | 14 | CASSLGTSSNEQFF
TRBJ2-2 | . | TRBV24-1 | 14 | CATTGTSRAGELFF
TRBJ2-1 | . | TRBV9 | 15 | CASSIHRGPIDEQFF
TRBJ2-1 | . | TRBV20-1 | 19 | CSARDWASGRRMGYNEQFF
TRBJ2-1 | . | TRBV3-1 | 13 | CASSQAGSNEQFF
TRBJ1-2 | . | TRBV20-1 | 14 | CSARAPGTGNGYTF
TRBJ2-6 | . | TRBV18 | 17 | CASSPRTGHSGANVLTF
TRBJ1-5 | . | TRBV5-1 | 15 | CASSLDRQANQPQHF
TRBJ2-5 | . | TRBV19 | 13 | CASSGGLQETQYF
TRBJ2-1 | . | TRBV4-2 | 16 | CASSHPSGYPYNEQFF
TRBJ2-7 | . | TRBV27 | 13 | CASRRVPGYEQYF
TRBJ2-7 | . | TRBV7-9 | 16 | CASSLVLGGPSYEQYF
TRBJ1-1 | . | TRBV5-1 | 13 | CASSRGGDTEAFF
TRBJ2-2 | . | TRBV27 | 14 | CASSGSGRGGELFF
TRBJ2-1 | . | TRBV7-8 | 14 | CASSSAGAPGEQFF
TRBJ1-2 | . | TRBV18 | 12 | CASSPMTDGYTF
TRBJ2-7 | . | TRBV9 | 13 | CASSVATTGEQYF
TRBJ1-4 | . | TRBV7-6 | 13 | CASSSLPGEKLFF
TRBJ2-7 | . | TRBV12-3/TRBV12-4 | 15 | CASTPRDSVSYEQYF
TRBJ2-7 | . | TRBV12-3/TRBV12-4 | 14 | CASSRRQGASEQYF
TRBJ2-1 | . | TRBV24-1 | 17 | CATSVRDSQSSYNEQFF
TRBJ2-1 | . | TRBV5-1 | 12 | CASSLRRNEQFF
TRBJ2-7 | . | TRBV5-1 | 14 | CASSFGQEYYEQYF
TRBJ2-7 | . | TRBV28 | 16 | CASSLFVGTGSYEQYF
TRBJ2-3 | . | TRBV6-4 | 14 | CASSEQGGTDTQYF
TRBJ2-3 | . | TRBV4-2 | 15 | CASSQIRALEGTQYF
TRBJ2-3 | . | TRBV20-1 | 15 | CSARKPGLTTDTQYF
TRBJ2-1 | . | TRBV9 | 16 | CASSESGRASRNEQFF
TRBJ2-1 | . | TRBV29-1 | 14 | CSVDSKWPYNEQFF
TRBJ2-7 | medium-sized | TRBV7-2 | 14 | CASSFTGISYEQYF
TRBJ1-5 | . | TRBV7-9 | 14 | CASSLKRKDQPQHF
TRBJ2-3 | . | TRBV7-6 | 15 | CASSLVTGAEDTQYF
TRBJ2-3 | . | TRBV5-1 | 17 | CASSLGGPGPLPDTQYF
TRBJ2-1 | . | TRBV5-1 | 12 | CASSLAEREQFF
TRBJ2-1 | . | TRBV18 | 13 | CASSPRVPHEQFF
TRBJ2-1 | . | TRBV2 | 15 | CASRLAGGSINEQFF
TRBJ2-3 | . | TRBV28 | 13 | CASSYQRLDTQYF
TRBJ2-1 | . | TRBV5-1 | 13 | CASSLREEGEQFF
TRBJ1-1 | . | TRBV18 | 11 | CASSTGTEAFF
TRBJ2-2 | . | TRBV3-1 | 16 | CASSQDLAANTGELFF
TRBJ2-3 | . | TRBV5-1 | 14 | CASGAGGSTDTQYF
TRBJ2-1 | . | TRBV20-1 | 14 | CSALGGRRGNEQFF
TRBJ2-3 | . | TRBV5-8 | 15 | CASSILRVYADTQYF
TRBJ2-7 | . | TRBV28 | 14 | CASTLQGSSYEQYF
TRBJ2-7 | . | TRBV5-5 | 17 | CASSLVLRHTDSYEQYF